The 25 T cell receptor beta chains below all came from one sample that was sequenced in a study of cytomegalovirus exposure and HLA in healthy donors. Vbeta (60) and Jbeta (13) primers were used in the PCR. Profiling relied on immunoSEQ multiplex PCR, and the TCRdb table lists in-frame clones only, not all of them. The sample yields some 90,000 clones, about two thirds seen once. The specimen was PBMCs. Every receptor here comes from a boy between 10 and 17 years old in good health and CMV-seropositive.

This clone was recorded a few times. The rearrangement uses TRBV7-2 and TRBJ2-3; 11 positions agree with TRBD2. CDR1 SGHTA and CDR2 FQGNSA come from the germline V gene. The CDR3 has 17 amino acids. Trimming at V came to 2 bases and at J to 5 bases, leaving 9 bases not matched to a gene. This CDR3 is CASSLRSSGRAVDTQYF. For the CDR3, the DNA is TGTGCCAGCAGCTTAAGAAGTAGCGGGAGGGCCGTAGATACGCAGTATTTT.

This chain joins TRBV27 and TRBJ2-1; D is perhaps TRBD1 (5 bases). The CDR3 spans 12 residues. Germline CDR1 MNHEY, CDR2 SMNVEV (reference sequence). Between the trimmed V and J ends, which lost 7 bases and 1 base, there was a span of 5 bases. CDR3 sequence: CASKGSYNEQFF. The CDR3 DNA sequence: TGTGCCAGCAAGGGGTCCTACAATGAGCAGTTCTTC.

The chain uses TRBV11-2 and TRBJ1-5, with a tentative D call TRBD1 (5 bases). CDR3 length: 14 residues. The germline CDR1 and CDR2 sequences are SGHAT and FQNNGV. V shed 1 base and J shed 2 bases, with 6 bases lying between them. In DNA form, the CDR3 reads TGTGCCAGCAGCTTAGGGGGCGGCAATCAGCCCCAGCATTTT. It specifies CASSLGGGNQPQHF.

The CDR3 bases are TGTGCCAGCTCACCATGGACAGTCTCTGGGGCCAACGTCCTGACTTTC. Translating gives CASSPWTVSGANVLTF. V usage is TRBV18 and J usage is TRBJ2-6, with a tentative D call TRBD1 (6 bases). The CDR3 sequence is 16 residues long. V dropped 2 bases and J dropped 0 bases, with 8 bases sitting between them. CDR1 is KGHSH, CDR2 LQKENI, per germline.

The chain employs TRBV6-9 and TRBJ2-7; 8 nucleotides match TRBD1. V lost 1 base, J lost 6 bases, and 11 bases stayed unmatched. In germline, CDR1 is MNHGY, CDR2 SVAAGI. The CDR3 runs 16 residues. CDR3 sequence: CASSYYTFQGASEQYF. CDR3 in DNA: TGTGCCAGCAGTTATTACACTTTTCAGGGGGCGAGCGAGCAGTACTTC.

The chain uses TRBV29-1 and TRBJ1-1, with D maybe TRBD1 (6 bases). This CDR3 spans 13 amino acids. V lost 4 bases, J lost 7 bases, and 16 bases lay in between. Germline V gene sequence: CDR1 SQVTM, CDR2 ANQGSEA. The CDR3: CSVGRGGIREAFF. The CDR3 nucleotides are TGCAGCGTTGGGAGGGGGGGTATTCGTGAAGCTTTCTTT.

The chain uses TRBV20-1 and TRBJ1-1; D gene ambiguous. V lost 5 bases, J lost 7 bases, and 11 bases lay in between. Germline V gene lookup returns CDR1 DFQATT and CDR2 SNEGSKA (reference sequence). The CDR3 length is 11 residues. CDR3 sequence (DNA): TGCAGTGCTCCCCAGGCTCGTGAAGCTTTCTTT. Translated, it gives CSAPQAREAFF.

This clone was observed a few times. V usage is TRBV6-1 and J usage is TRBJ1-1; possible D gene TRBD1, 6 bases. Germline loops: CDR1 MNHNS, CDR2 SASEGT. The germline V and J ends were trimmed by 2 bases and 4 bases, with 14 bases remaining between them. CDR3 length: 15 amino acids. The CDR3, as DNA: TGTGCCAGCAGTGAATGGGGGCAGGGTAGCACTGAAGCTTTCTTT. Translated: CASSEWGQGSTEAFF.

This clone has a handful of counts. This chain joins TRBV5-1 and TRBJ2-7; 10 nucleotides match TRBD1. CDR1 is SGHRS, CDR2 YFSETQ, per germline. Unmatched junction bases numbered 6, after V lost 3 bases and J lost 6 bases. CDR3 size: 14 residues. The CDR3 bases are TGCGCCAGCAGCTCAACGGGGACAGGGGCCGAGCAGTACTTC. Amino acid sequence: CASSSTGTGAEQYF.

This chain joins TRBV7-8 and TRBJ2-1, with D possibly TRBD2 on 5 matching bases. V was cut by 1 base and J by 4 bases, with 17 bases left in between. The germline CDR1 and CDR2 sequences are SGHVS and FQNEAQ. The CDR3 is 17 residues long. The CDR3 nucleotides read TGTGCCAGCAGCTTAGGCGCCGGCGGGCCATTGTACAATGAGCAGTTCTTC. This encodes CASSLGAGGPLYNEQFF. The variable domain in full, with the rest retrieved from reference TRBV7-8 and TRBJ2-1, is GAGVSQSPRYKVAKRGQDVALRCDPISGHVSLFWYQQALGQGPEFLTYFQNEAQLDKSGLPSDRFFAERPEGSVSTLKIQRTQQEDSAVYLCASSLGAGGPLYNEQFFGPGTRLTVL.

This rearrangement joins TRBV19 to TRBJ1-1, with D possibly being TRBD1 (5 bases). Trimming took off 2 bases at V and 0 bases at J, with 7 bases between the two ends. This CDR3 region has 14 residues. CDR1 LNHDA and CDR2 SQIVND come from the germline V gene (reference sequence). As DNA, the CDR3 is TGTGCCAGTAGTATAAGGGGTTTGAACACTGAAGCTTTCTTT. As protein: CASSIRGLNTEAFF.

The V call is TRBV5-6, the J call TRBJ2-2; 7 nucleotides match TRBD1. Germline V gene lookup returns CDR1 SGHDT and CDR2 YYEEEE. V lost 2 bases to trimming and J lost 3 bases; unmatched junction nucleotides: 4. This CDR3 region has 15 residues. The CDR3 nucleotides are TGTGCCAGCAGCTTTGACAGGGTGGACACCGGGGAGCTGTTTTTT. Encoded protein: CASSFDRVDTGELFF.

The chain carries TRBV7-9 and TRBJ2-5, with a possible D match to TRBD2 (5 bases). Looked up from germline, CDR1 is SEHNR and CDR2 is FQNEAQ (reference sequence). Trimming left V 4 bases short and J 7 bases short, with 13 bases between. The CDR3 contains 13 residues. The CDR3 DNA follows: TGTGCCAGCAGCTCGGCGGGTGTGGGGACCCAGTACTTC. It yields the protein CASSSAGVGTQYF.

This clone turned up a few times. V gene TRBV5-6 combines with J gene TRBJ1-1; TRBD1 aligns across 7 bases. Trimming cost V 4 bases and J 1 base; bases outside gene matches: 16. Per germline, CDR1 SGHDT and CDR2 YYEEEE. The CDR3 contains 18 residues. CDR3 coding DNA: TGTGCCAGCAGCCGATACAGGGGCCACGCTTCGAGGAACACTGAAGCTTTCTTT. It encodes CASSRYRGHASRNTEAFF.

The chain carries TRBV5-1 and TRBJ1-1; TRBD1 might be the D (6 bases). The CDR3 spans 14 residues. Germline assignment: CDR1 SGHRS and CDR2 YFSETQ. The V end was cut by 3 bases, the J end by 0 bases, with 9 bases between. DNA of the CDR3: TGCGCCAGCAGCTCGGACAGACTGAACACTGAAGCTTTCTTT. This sequence encodes CASSSDRLNTEAFF.

V gene TRBV5-4 combines with J gene TRBJ2-7, with 7 bases lining up with TRBD2. Germline CDR1 and CDR2: SGHNT and YYREEE (reference sequence). This CDR3 contains 15 residues. With 4 bases clipped from V and 7 bases from J, the junction kept 14 bases outside the gene matches. The CDR3 region is CASSISGTNKREQYF. The CDR3 DNA is TGTGCCAGCAGCATTTCCGGGACTAACAAGCGGGAGCAGTACTTC.

The gene calls are TRBV7-2 and TRBJ1-4; TRBD1 is a possible D gene (5 bases). The V and J ends lost 2 bases and 7 bases respectively, with 17 bases between them. The CDR3 consists of 16 residues. Germline V CDR1 and CDR2: SGHTA, FQGNSA. CDR3 amino acids: CASSLTTGPTGEKLFF. The CDR3 DNA reads as TGTGCCAGCAGCTTAACTACAGGCCCGACGGGTGAAAAACTGTTTTTT.

This clone was observed once. This sequence joins TRBV11-2 and TRBJ2-7, with no clear D. Trimming removed 6 bases at V and 0 bases at J, with 18 bases between. The CDR3 loop spans 16 amino acids. Germline CDR1 and CDR2: SGHAT and FQNNGV. In DNA form, the CDR3 reads TGTGCCAGCAGTCCCCGGAGAGTAACAAACTCCTACGAGCAGTACTTC. Its protein is CASSPRRVTNSYEQYF.

This clone was counted a few times. This chain joins TRBV6-5 and TRBJ1-5; 9 nucleotides match TRBD1. The CDR3 is 14 amino acids. The junction had 7 bases not matched to a gene; V was cut back by 6 bases and J by 7 bases. Germline CDR1 MNHEY, CDR2 SVGAGI. In nucleotides, the CDR3 is TGTGCCAGCAGGAGGACAGGGGCTGGGCAGCCCCAGCATTTT. This encodes CASRRTGAGQPQHF.

This CDR3 is CASSLEAVTTYEQYF. The CDR3 nucleotides read TGTGCCAGCAGTTTAGAGGCCGTAACAACCTACGAGCAGTACTTC. This chain joins TRBV27 and TRBJ2-7; D unclear. The CDR3 has 15 amino acids. Germline V CDR1 and CDR2: MNHEY, SMNVEV (reference sequence). Trimming removed 2 bases at V and 2 bases at J, with 13 bases between.

The CDR3 protein is CATTPPRQNTEAFF. The CDR3 DNA follows: TGTGCTACCACTCCCCCAAGACAGAACACTGAAGCTTTCTTT. The chain has TRBV12-5 and TRBJ1-1, with D hard to call. The CDR3 runs 14 residues. Between the trimmed V and J ends, which lost 10 bases and 1 base, there was a span of 16 bases. CDR1 and CDR2 from the germline V gene are LGHNT and FRNRAP.

V is TRBV30 and J is TRBJ2-7; weak D call: TRBD1 (5 bases). CDR1 and CDR2 from the germline V gene are GTSNPN and SVGIG (reference sequence). The length of the CDR3 is 13 residues. The V end was cut by 3 bases, the J end by 3 bases, with 12 bases between. The chain's CDR3 is CAWSKGQIYEQYF. CDR3 bases: TGTGCCTGGAGCAAGGGGCAGATCTACGAGCAGTACTTC.

V usage is TRBV18 and J usage is TRBJ1-2; D unresolved. The CDR3 length is 14 residues. V was pared by 2 bases and J by 7 bases, with 14 bases between. Germline CDR1 reads KGHSH; CDR2 reads LQKENI. CDR3 loop: CASSPAEGKAGYTF. CDR3 coding DNA: TGTGCCAGCTCACCAGCGGAGGGTAAGGCTGGCTACACCTTC.

V and J are TRBV20-1 and TRBJ2-7; D is unresolved. The CDR3 length is 11 residues. CDR1 DFQATT and CDR2 SNEGSKA come from the germline V gene (reference sequence). The V gene lost 6 bases and the J gene lost 4 bases, with 10 bases spanning the gap. The CDR3 loop is CSAKTRYEQYF. For the CDR3, the DNA is TGCAGTGCCAAGACAAGGTACGAGCAGTACTTC.

This sequence joins TRBV19 and TRBJ2-3; no firm D call. Trimming cost V 2 bases and J 5 bases, with 11 bases left between them. Germline CDR1 and CDR2: LNHDA and SQIVND (reference sequence). CDR3 size: 14 residues. This chain's CDR3 is CASSINAPGDTQYF. The DNA of the CDR3 is TGTGCCAGTAGTATAAACGCTCCGGGAGATACGCAGTATTTT.